These 29 T cell receptor beta chains were sequenced from one sample in a study of blood T cell repertoires in COVID-19. TCRdb's table, derived via immunoSEQ multiplex PCR, lists solely in-frame clones and lacks some. The sample has about 270,000 clones, 88% seen once. The sample consisted of PBMCs or T cells enriched from blood (not recorded which). Receptors were obtained from a woman between 55 and 75 years old in a cohort exposed to, infected with or recovered from COVID-19 (not recorded which).

The table lists this clone with a count of one. The V call is TRBV28, the J call TRBJ1-2; weak D call: TRBD1 (5 bases). Trimming took 6 bases from V and 4 from J, leaving 12 bases between them. CDR1 and CDR2 (germline): MDHEN, SYDVKM. The length of the CDR3 is 13 residues. The CDR3 here is CASRTGVIYGYTF. Here the CDR3 DNA reads TGTGCCAGCAGGACGGGGGTGATCTATGGCTACACCTTC.

The genes are TRBV11-2 and TRBJ2-3; 9 positions match TRBD1. CDR1 is SGHAT and CDR2 is FQNNGV in the germline V gene. V gave up 2 bases and J gave up 1 base; unmatched junction bases: 1. The CDR3 totals 15 residues. CDR3 region: CASSLRQGGTDTQYF. The CDR3 nucleotides are TGTGCCAGCAGCTTAAGACAGGGGGGCACAGATACGCAGTATTTT.

The CDR3 nucleotides read TGTGCCAGCAGCTTAACGGCCGGGGAGCTGTTTTTT. Its translation is CASSLTAGELFF. The rearrangement uses TRBV7-8 and TRBJ2-2; D is ambiguous. Germline V CDR1 and CDR2: SGHVS, FQNEAQ. The CDR3 runs to 12 residues. V lost 2 bases and J 6 bases, leaving 4 bases between the germline ends.

V and J are TRBV7-2 and TRBJ1-5, with D unclear. Germline V lookup: CDR1 SGHTA, CDR2 FQGNSA. The CDR3 contains 15 residues. Trimming cost V 0 bases and J 3 bases, with 9 bases left between them. CDR3 in amino acids: CASSLAGTYNQPQHF. The DNA of the CDR3 is TGTGCCAGCAGCTTAGCGGGCACGTACAATCAGCCCCAGCATTTT.

The V and J genes are TRBV10-3 and TRBJ2-3, with 7 bases fitting TRBD2. The V gene's germline CDR1 is ENHRY and CDR2 SYGVKD. The CDR3 length is 14 residues. V shed 6 bases, J shed 0 bases, and the junction held 3 bases outside the gene matches. The CDR3 region has the DNA TGTGCCATCAGCGGTAGCGGGAGCACAGATACGCAGTATTTT. It is translated as CAISGSGSTDTQYF.

The gene calls are TRBV7-9 and TRBJ2-7; the match to TRBD2 covers 14 bases. Per the germline V gene, CDR1 is SEHNR and CDR2 is FQNEAQ (reference sequence). The CDR3 contains 15 residues. J gave up 5 bases and V 4 bases, and 4 bases lay outside the gene matches. Written as DNA, the CDR3 is TGTGCCAGCAGCTCCGGACTAGCGGGAGGAGACGAGCAGTACTTC. It encodes CASSSGLAGGDEQYF. Based on the CDR3 plus reference TRBV7-9 and TRBJ2-7, the full variable domain is DTGVSQNPRHKITKRGQNVTFRCDPISEHNRLYWYRQTLGQGPEFLTYFQNEAQLEKSRLLSDRFSAERPKGSFSTLEIQRTEQGDSAMYLCASSSGLAGGDEQYFGPGTRLTVT.

CDR3 in DNA: TGCGCCAGCAGTAATTCCTGGGGGGACACTGAAGCTTTCTTT. Its protein is CASSNSWGDTEAFF. The chain links TRBV10-1 to TRBJ1-1; tentative D call: TRBD1 (5 bases). Between the trimmed V and J ends, which lost 5 bases and 3 bases, there was a span of 13 bases. This CDR3 comprises 14 residues. Germline CDR1 and CDR2: WNHNN and SYGVQD (reference sequence).

The chain joins TRBV25-1 to TRBJ1-1; D ambiguous. Per germline, CDR1 MGHDK and CDR2 SYGVNS. V was cut by 1 base and J by 1 base, with 13 bases left in between. This CDR3 spans 16 amino acids. The CDR3 DNA reads TGTGCCAGCAGTGAATCTACGTACAGCTCGAACACTGAAGCTTTCTTT. This encodes CASSESTYSSNTEAFF.

The V and J genes are TRBV12-3 or TRBV12-4 and TRBJ1-5; D is ambiguous. Trimming shortened V by 8 bases and J by 7 bases, and 3 bases separated the two germline ends. The CDR3 is made up of 9 amino acids. CDR3 amino acids: CASGQPQHF. The CDR3 DNA follows: TGTGCCAGCGGCCAGCCCCAGCATTTT.

The V and J genes are TRBV20-1 and TRBJ1-1; D is perhaps TRBD1 (5 bases). Germline-derived CDR1 and CDR2 are DFQATT and SNEGSKA (reference sequence). Trimming cost V 4 bases and J 3 bases, with 6 bases left between them. The CDR3 has 11 amino acids. DNA of the CDR3: TGCAGTGCTACAGGGCACACTGAAGCTTTCTTT. Translating gives CSATGHTEAFF.

V is TRBV11-3 and J is TRBJ2-7; D possibly corresponds to TRBD1 (5 bases). The CDR3 has 14 amino acids. Germline V gene sequence: CDR1 SGHNT, CDR2 YENEEA. The V gene lost 5 bases and the J gene lost 1 base, with 12 bases spanning the gap. CDR3 amino acids: CASSLTVNSYEQYF. CDR3 DNA: TGTGCCAGCAGCCTGACAGTGAATTCCTACGAGCAGTACTTC.

The CDR3: CAWTRTRNRGGSPLHF. CDR3 nucleotide sequence: TGTGCCTGGACTCGTACGAGGAACAGGGGCGGTTCACCCCTCCACTTT. V gene TRBV30 combines with J gene TRBJ1-6; 7 bases are a match to TRBD1. CDR1 and CDR2 (germline): GTSNPN, SVGIG (reference sequence). The CDR3 contains 16 residues. The J segment lost 9 bases and the V segment lost 4 bases, leaving 15 bases of the junction unmatched.

This CDR3 is CASSPGPTGYMNTEAFF. The CDR3 DNA reads TGTGCCAGCAGCCCTGGGCCGACGGGATACATGAACACTGAAGCTTTCTTT. The V and J genes are TRBV7-3 and TRBJ1-1; D is uncertain. The CDR3 is 17 residues long. The ends were cut back, 5 bases at V and 0 bases at J, with 19 bases in the middle. The germline gives CDR1 SGHTA, CDR2 FQGTGA.

V gene TRBV9 combines with J gene TRBJ2-3; 12 bases fit TRBD2. The CDR3 runs 19 residues. J lost 0 bases, V lost 0 bases, and 8 bases had no gene match. Looked up from germline, CDR1 is SGDLS and CDR2 is YYNGEE. CDR3 nucleotide sequence: TGTGCCAGCAGCGTAGACCCGGGACTAGCGGGTACTAGCACAGATACGCAGTATTTT. It encodes CASSVDPGLAGTSTDTQYF.

The V gene is TRBV5-1, the J gene TRBJ1-5, with TRBD1 matching 9 bases. The CDR3 is made up of 17 amino acids. V dropped 4 bases and J dropped 2; count of bases not matched to a gene: 10. Germline V gene lookup returns CDR1 SGHRS and CDR2 YFSETQ. The CDR3 is CASSLGDRASGNQPQHF. The CDR3 DNA sequence: TGCGCCAGCAGCCTAGGGGACAGGGCCTCGGGCAATCAGCCCCAGCATTTT.

The chain recombines TRBV21-1 with TRBJ2-7; the table assigns TRBD1, which was not confirmed against the DNA. TRBV21-1 is classified as a pseudogene. The CDR3 is 16 amino acids. The CDR3 loop reads CASSKVVPRTVYEQYF. The DNA of the CDR3 is TGTGCCAGCAGCAAAGTGGTCCCTCGGACAGTATACGAGCAGTACTTC.

The chain links TRBV7-3 to TRBJ2-7; unclear D gene. The germline V gene encodes CDR1 SGHTA and CDR2 FQGTGA. CDR3 length equals 13 residues. The ends were cut back, 5 bases at V and 1 base at J, with 9 bases in the middle. CDR3: CASSPAESYEQYF. The CDR3 DNA is TGTGCCAGCAGCCCGGCGGAGTCCTACGAGCAGTACTTC.

The chain recombines TRBV2 with TRBJ1-5; D might be TRBD1 (6 bases). Looked up from germline, CDR1 is SNHLY and CDR2 is FYNNEI. The ends were cut back, 6 bases at V and 7 bases at J, with 16 bases in the middle. The CDR3 covers 14 residues. CDR3 loop: CASSPDSSGQPQHF. CDR3 DNA: TGTGCCAGCAGCCCGGACAGTTCCGGGCAGCCCCAGCATTTT.

The chain is built from TRBV7-2 and TRBJ2-3, with 8 bases identical to TRBD2. This CDR3 contains 15 residues. Trimming cost V 4 bases and J 3 bases; bases outside gene matches: 6. Per germline, CDR1 SGHTA and CDR2 FQGNSA. The CDR3 loop is CASSSLRGATDTQYF. CDR3 in DNA: TGTGCCAGCAGCTCGCTGCGGGGGGCGACAGATACGCAGTATTTT.

The V call is TRBV6-1, the J call TRBJ1-1; no reliable D call. The CDR3 covers 14 residues. Germline V CDR1 and CDR2: MNHNS, SASEGT. V lost 0 bases to trimming and J lost 4 bases, with 9 bases between them. The CDR3 loop is CASSEALLSTEAFF. CDR3 DNA sequence: TGTGCCAGCAGTGAAGCGCTCCTTAGCACTGAAGCTTTCTTT.

This clone was detected a few times. The chain has TRBV5-6 and TRBJ1-2; TRBD1 agrees at 9 bases. The CDR3 has 18 residues. Germline loops: CDR1 SGHDT, CDR2 YYEEEE. Trimming cost V 0 bases and J 2 bases; bases outside gene matches: 11. CDR3 residues: CASSLDRDRDHKNYGYTF. The DNA of the CDR3 is TGTGCCAGCAGCTTGGACCGGGACAGGGACCACAAGAACTATGGCTACACCTTC. Full variable domain (missing parts from reference TRBV5-6 and TRBJ1-2): DAGVTQSPTHLIKTRGQQVTLRCSPKSGHDTVSWYQQALGQGPQFIFQYYEEEERQRGNFPDRFSGHQFPNYSSELNVNALLLGDSALYLCASSLDRDRDHKNYGYTFGSGTRLTVV.

The V call is TRBV6-5, the J call TRBJ2-5; TRBD2 might be the D (6 bases). Germline V gives CDR1 MNHEY, CDR2 SVGAGI. V gave up 9 bases and J gave up 6 bases, with 17 bases separating them. This CDR3 is 13 amino acids long. CDR3 protein: CASGTPGGKTQYF. DNA for the CDR3: TGTGCCAGTGGGACTCCCGGAGGAAAGACCCAGTACTTC.

This CDR3 reads CASSSGGIETAKNIQYF. The CDR3 region has the DNA TGTGCCAGCAGCTCCGGCGGAATAGAAACAGCCAAAAACATTCAGTACTTC. J is TRBJ2-4 and V is TRBV7-6; D remains ambiguous. The ends were cut back, 4 bases at V and 0 bases at J, with 16 bases in the middle. This CDR3 has 17 amino acids. In germline, CDR1 is SGHVS, CDR2 FNYEAQ. Full variable domain (missing parts from reference TRBV7-6 and TRBJ2-4): GAGVSQSPRYKVTKRGQDVALRCDPISGHVSLYWYRQALGQGPEFLTYFNYEAQQDKSGLPNDRFSAERPEGSISTLTIQRTEQRDSAMYRCASSSGGIETAKNIQYFGAGTRLSVL.

The rearrangement joins TRBV7-5 to TRBJ2-1; the DNA was not compared with TRBD1, the D call given in the table. TRBV7-5 is reported as a pseudogene. The CDR3 is 16 amino acids. CDR3: CARSLSPDRGADEQFF. Written as DNA, the CDR3 is TGTGCCAGAAGCCTCAGCCCCGACAGGGGGGCGGATGAGCAGTTCTTC.

As for this clone: Other DNA variants within this sample encode the same CDR3. The chain employs TRBV5-1 and TRBJ1-1; perhaps TRBD1 as D (6 bases). Germline V gene lookup returns CDR1 SGHRS and CDR2 YFSETQ. This CDR3 is built from 13 residues. The germline V and J ends were trimmed by 4 bases and 1 base, with 8 bases remaining between them. The DNA for the CDR3 is TGCGCCAGCAGCCAGGGACAGAACACTGAAGCTTTCTTT. This encodes CASSQGQNTEAFF.

V and J are TRBV27 and TRBJ1-4; weak D call: TRBD1 (5 bases). The CDR3 runs to 15 residues. V was clipped by 3 bases and J by 2 bases, with 10 bases between them. CDR1 is MNHEY and CDR2 is SMNVEV in the germline V gene (reference sequence). The CDR3 sequence is CASSFSGRTNEKLFF. In nucleotides, the CDR3 is TGTGCCAGCAGTTTCTCAGGGAGGACTAATGAAAAACTGTTTTTT. The variable domain in full, with the rest retrieved from reference TRBV27 and TRBJ1-4, is EAQVTQNPRYLITVTGKKLTVTCSQNMNHEYMSWYRQDPGLGLRQIYYSMNVEVTDKGDVPEGYKVSRKEKRNFPLILESPSPNQTSLYFCASSFSGRTNEKLFFGSGTQLSVL.

The chain carries TRBV21-1 and TRBJ2-1; TRBD2 is the table's D call and was not checked against the DNA. TRBV21-1 has pseudogene status. This CDR3 is 15 amino acids long. The CDR3 nucleotides read TGTGCCAGCAGCAACCAGAAGATTCGGGTCAATGAGCAGTTCTTC. Its translation: CASSNQKIRVNEQFF.

V and J are TRBV9 and TRBJ1-3; 7 positions agree with TRBD1. V lost 4 bases, J lost 3 bases, and 10 bases stayed unmatched. The CDR3 totals 16 residues. The germline V gene has CDR1 SGDLS and CDR2 YYNGEE. Here the CDR3 reads CASSPTTGRLGNTIYF. The CDR3 DNA is TGTGCCAGCAGCCCCACGACAGGGAGGCTTGGAAACACCATATATTTT. The whole variable domain, filled in from reference TRBV9 and TRBJ1-3, reads DSGVTQTPKHLITATGQRVTLRCSPRSGDLSVYWYQQSLDQGLQFLIQYYNGEERAKGNILERFSAQQFPDLHSELNLSSLELGDSALYFCASSPTTGRLGNTIYFGEGSWLTVV.

The rearrangement joins TRBV12-3 or TRBV12-4 to TRBJ2-1; D is undetermined. This CDR3 region has 13 residues. V gave up 0 bases and J gave up 7 bases, with 7 bases separating them. The CDR3: CASSLALLNEQFF. In nucleotides, the CDR3 is TGTGCCAGCAGTTTAGCCCTGTTAAATGAGCAGTTCTTC.